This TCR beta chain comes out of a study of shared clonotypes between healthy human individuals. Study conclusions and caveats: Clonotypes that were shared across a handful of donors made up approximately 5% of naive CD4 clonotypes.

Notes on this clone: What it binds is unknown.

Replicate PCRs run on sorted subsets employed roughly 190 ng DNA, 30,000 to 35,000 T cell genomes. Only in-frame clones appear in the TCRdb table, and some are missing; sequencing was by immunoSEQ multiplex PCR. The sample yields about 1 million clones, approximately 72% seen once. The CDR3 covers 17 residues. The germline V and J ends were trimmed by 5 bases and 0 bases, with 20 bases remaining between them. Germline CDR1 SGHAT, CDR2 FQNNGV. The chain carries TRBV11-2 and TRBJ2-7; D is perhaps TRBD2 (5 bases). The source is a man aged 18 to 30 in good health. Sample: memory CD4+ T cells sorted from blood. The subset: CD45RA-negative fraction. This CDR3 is CASSPILDSLSSYEQYF. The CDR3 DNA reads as TGTGCCAGCAGCCCTATATTGGACTCCTTAAGCTCCTACGAGCAGTACTTC.